This TCR beta chain stems from a study of cytomegalovirus exposure and HLA in healthy donors. About the study: The approximately 100 million unique TCR beta sequences, from around 200 million T cells, were found by an earlier analysis.

The primer mix had 60 Vbeta and 13 Jbeta primers. Clones were read by immunoSEQ multiplex PCR, and TCRdb kept only the in-frame ones, dropping some. The table records approximately 200,000 clones, nearly 80% of them present only once. It was healthy bone marrow donors who served as donors. Study-level findings and limits: In vitro assays verified that three CMV-associated chains recognized CMV antigens specifically.

For this clone: No antigen is known for it.

This sequence was found in a man aged 18-30 years in good health and CMV-seronegative. Source material: PBMCs.

The CDR3 region has the DNA TGTGCCAGCAGCTCTACTAGCGGATCCTCAGATACGCAGTATTTT. Translated, it gives CASSSTSGSSDTQYF. V and J are TRBV7-2 and TRBJ2-3; 8 positions agree with TRBD2. Germline V gives CDR1 SGHTA, CDR2 FQGNSA. V was clipped by 4 bases and J by 4 bases; unmatched bases: 7. The CDR3 contains 15 residues.